These 26 T cell receptor beta chains share one sample of origin, sequenced in a study of shared clonotypes between healthy human individuals. Here immunoSEQ multiplex PCR was the method, and the copy in TCRdb shows in-frame clones only, minus some. The data hold about 2 million clones, with 85% to 95% observed a single time. Sequenced material: naive CD4+ T cells sorted from blood. Subset specified: CD45RA+ positively selected. The origin of the receptors is a young man in good health.

The J gene is TRBJ2-1, the V gene TRBV7-2; D unclear. Germline V gene data show CDR1 as SGHTA and CDR2 as FQGNSA. V gave up 2 bases and J gave up 0 bases, with 5 bases separating them. The CDR3 runs 14 residues. The CDR3 DNA sequence: TGTGCCAGCAGCTTACCTAGCTCCTACAATGAGCAGTTCTTC. This encodes CASSLPSSYNEQFF.

The chain uses TRBV16 and TRBJ1-2; D is perhaps TRBD1 (6 bases). Deletions cut 0 bases from V and 0 bases from J, with 8 bases between. This CDR3 is built from 15 residues. Germline V gene sequence: CDR1 KGHSY, CDR2 FQNENV. In DNA form, the CDR3 reads TGTGCCAGCAGCCAATCCGAGGGGGCTAACTATGGCTACACCTTC. Its protein is CASSQSEGANYGYTF.

CDR3 in amino acids: CASSAIGRGNEQYF. The CDR3 DNA reads as TGTGCCAGCAGTGCCATAGGCAGGGGAAACGAGCAGTACTTC. The chain uses TRBV2 and TRBJ2-7, with a tentative D call TRBD1 (6 bases). There are 14 residues in the CDR3. Germline values: CDR1 SNHLY, CDR2 FYNNEI. The ends were cut back, 4 bases at V and 5 bases at J, with 15 bases in the middle.

V and J are TRBV6-5 and TRBJ2-5; TRBD1 matches at 7 bases. After removal of 2 bases from V and 5 bases from J, the junction contained 8 bases not matched to a gene. The CDR3 is 15 residues long. Germline V gives CDR1 MNHEY, CDR2 SVGAGI. CDR3 nucleotide sequence: TGTGCCAGCAGTTACCCCTGGACAGGACTGGAGACCCAGTACTTC. Residues: CASSYPWTGLETQYF.

The genes are TRBV6-1 and TRBJ2-7, with 7 bases lining up with TRBD1. J lost 7 bases, V lost 7 bases, and 10 bases had no gene match. Germline assignment: CDR1 MNHNS and CDR2 SASEGT. This CDR3 contains 13 residues. CDR3 nucleotide sequence: TGTGCCAGCACCTTGGGACAGTTTACGGAGCAGTACTTC. Its translation: CASTLGQFTEQYF.

In the case of this clone: This sample also contains other DNA sequences that code for the same CDR3. The rearrangement uses TRBV6-1 and TRBJ1-2, with unresolved D. Deletions cut 1 base from V and 2 bases from J, with 5 bases between. Germline lookup yields CDR1 MNHNS and CDR2 SASEGT. This CDR3 has 13 amino acids. DNA for the CDR3: TGTGCCAGCAGTGAAGGGCTCAACTATGGCTACACCTTC. Translating it yields CASSEGLNYGYTF.

The chain links TRBV27 to TRBJ2-7; 9 bases map to TRBD1. The J segment lost 7 bases and the V segment lost 4 bases, leaving 11 bases of the junction unmatched. The CDR3 has 15 residues. Germline-derived CDR1 and CDR2 are MNHEY and SMNVEV (reference sequence). The chain's CDR3 is CASSSSGTGTREQYF. As DNA, the CDR3 is TGTGCCAGCAGTTCCTCCGGGACAGGGACCCGGGAGCAGTACTTC.

The CDR3 reads CASSDIRGGPDTQYF. The CDR3 DNA is TGCGCCAGCAGTGACATACGGGGGGGCCCAGATACGCAGTATTTT. The chain carries TRBV10-1 and TRBJ2-3; 8 bases fit TRBD2. Looked up from germline, CDR1 is WNHNN and CDR2 is SYGVQD (reference sequence). Trimming took 3 bases from V and 4 from J; bases not matched to a gene: 6. The length of the CDR3 is 15 residues.

CDR3 sequence: CAWSVSSGGSYEQFF. The DNA of the CDR3 is TGTGCCTGGAGTGTATCCAGCGGGGGAAGCTATGAGCAGTTCTTC. This chain joins TRBV30 and TRBJ2-1; TRBD2 matches 8 bases. J was trimmed by 8 bases and V by 0 bases; bases with no gene match: 9. CDR3 length: 15 residues. In germline, CDR1 is GTSNPN, CDR2 SVGIG (reference sequence).

V and J are TRBV4-1 and TRBJ1-2; unclear D gene. Germline V gene data show CDR1 as MGHRA and CDR2 as YSYEKL. The CDR3 extends over 17 amino acids. Trimming pared 4 bases from V and 1 base from J, leaving 19 bases between. The CDR3 spells CASSRSESGHFNYGYTF. The CDR3, as DNA: TGCGCCAGCAGCCGAAGCGAATCTGGGCACTTTAACTATGGCTACACCTTC.

The chain couples TRBV28 to TRBJ2-7; 8 bases line up with TRBD2. This CDR3 region has 14 residues. With 5 bases clipped from V and 4 bases from J, the junction kept 7 bases outside the gene matches. CDR1 is MDHEN, CDR2 SYDVKM, per germline. The CDR3 sequence: CASSTGGGWYEQYF. CDR3 nucleotide sequence: TGTGCCAGCAGTACCGGGGGGGGCTGGTACGAGCAGTACTTC. The entire variable domain, with the rest obtained from reference TRBV28 and TRBJ2-7, is as follows: DVKVTQSSRYLVKRTGEKVFLECVQDMDHENMFWYRQDPGLGLRLIYFSYDVKMKEKGDIPEGYSVSREKKERFSLILESASTNQTSMYLCASSTGGGWYEQYFGPGTRLTVT.

This clone was observed a single time. The V call is TRBV7-9, the J call TRBJ2-7; D possibly corresponds to TRBD2 (5 bases). The CDR3 extends over 14 amino acids. The V gene lost 8 bases and the J gene lost 4 bases, with 18 bases spanning the gap. Germline V CDR1 and CDR2: SEHNR, FQNEAQ (reference sequence). The CDR3: CASVEEARSYEQYF. CDR3 nucleotide sequence: TGTGCCAGCGTGGAGGAGGCTAGATCGTACGAGCAGTACTTC. Complete variable domain (other parts from reference TRBV7-9 and TRBJ2-7): DTGVSQNPRHKITKRGQNVTFRCDPISEHNRLYWYRQTLGQGPEFLTYFQNEAQLEKSRLLSDRFSAERPKGSFSTLEIQRTEQGDSAMYLCASVEEARSYEQYFGPGTRLTVT.

On this clone: Other DNA sequences in the same sample also yield this CDR3. V is TRBV18 and J is TRBJ2-7; D may be TRBD1 or TRBD2 (5 bases each). V lost 3 bases to trimming and J lost 0 bases, with 9 bases between them. The germline CDR1 and CDR2 sequences are KGHSH and LQKENI. The CDR3 has 14 residues. The DNA of the CDR3 is TGTGCCAGCTCACCGGGACGAATCTCCTACGAGCAGTACTTC. Encoded protein: CASSPGRISYEQYF. Filled out from reference TRBV18 and TRBJ2-7, the complete variable domain reads NAGVMQNPRHLVRRRGQEARLRCSPMKGHSHVYWYRQLPEEGLKFMVYLQKENIIDESGMPKERFSAEFPKEGPSILRIQQVVRGDSAAYFCASSPGRISYEQYFGPGTRLTVT.

The DNA of the CDR3 is TGTGCCAGCAGTGGTCGGGTCCCTAAAGCGGACACCATATATTTT. Its protein product is CASSGRVPKADTIYF. The V call is TRBV2, the J call TRBJ1-3; D unresolved. There are 15 residues in the CDR3. Deletions cut 4 bases from V and 8 bases from J, with 18 bases between. In germline, CDR1 is SNHLY, CDR2 FYNNEI.

This clone was seen once. A read error may produce the germline difference seen at one junction end. The chain couples TRBV12-5 to TRBJ2-1; TRBD2 agrees at 8 bases. In germline, CDR1 is LGHNT, CDR2 FRNRAP. The CDR3 contains 12 residues. The CDR3 here is CASGLDQGREVF. In DNA form, the CDR3 reads TGTGCTAGTGGTTTGGACCAGGGGCGGGAGGTCTTC.

V and J are TRBV11-2 and TRBJ2-5; no definite D call. V lost 2 bases and J lost 1, with 8 bases in between. The CDR3 is made up of 14 amino acids. Germline values: CDR1 SGHAT, CDR2 FQNNGV. This chain's CDR3 is CASSLTHLQETQYF. The CDR3, as DNA: TGTGCCAGCAGCTTAACACACCTCCAAGAGACCCAGTACTTC.

The chain recombines TRBV11-3 with TRBJ2-7; D remains ambiguous. The germline V gene has CDR1 SGHNT and CDR2 YENEEA. Trimming cost V 1 base and J 2 bases, with 12 bases left between them. The CDR3 consists of 15 residues. The CDR3 sequence is CASSLGRGETYEQYF. The CDR3 coding sequence is TGTGCCAGCAGCTTAGGTCGCGGTGAGACCTACGAGCAGTACTTC.

On this clone itself: The same CDR3 arises from other DNA sequences in this sample as well. The V call is TRBV18, the J call TRBJ2-1; 11 nucleotides align to TRBD1. This CDR3 spans 14 amino acids. Germline CDR1 reads KGHSH; CDR2 reads LQKENI. The V segment lost 2 bases and the J segment 6 bases; nucleotides outside the gene matches: 0. CDR3 sequence reads: CASSPGTGGNEQFF. CDR3 nucleotide sequence: TGTGCCAGCTCACCAGGGACAGGGGGCAATGAGCAGTTCTTC.

J is TRBJ2-7 and V is TRBV4-3; D gene ambiguous. The V end lost 4 bases, the J end lost 5 bases, and 15 bases lay between the germline ends. This CDR3 has 14 amino acids. Looked up from germline, CDR1 is LGHNA and CDR2 is YSLEER. The CDR3 loop reads CASSRRVRLDEQYF. CDR3 DNA sequence: TGCGCCAGCAGCCGAAGGGTCCGGTTGGACGAGCAGTACTTC.

J is TRBJ2-3 and V is TRBV9; D call uncertain. CDR3 size: 15 residues. V lost 0 bases to trimming and J lost 2 bases, with 10 bases between them. Germline values: CDR1 SGDLS, CDR2 YYNGEE. The CDR3 loop reads CASSVVKGFTDTQYF. In DNA form, the CDR3 reads TGTGCCAGCAGCGTAGTGAAAGGGTTCACAGATACGCAGTATTTT. Drawing the rest from reference TRBV9 and TRBJ2-3, the complete variable domain is DSGVTQTPKHLITATGQRVTLRCSPRSGDLSVYWYQQSLDQGLQFLIQYYNGEERAKGNILERFSAQQFPDLHSELNLSSLELGDSALYFCASSVVKGFTDTQYFGPGTRLTVL.

The chain combines TRBV7-2 with TRBJ2-2; D remains ambiguous. CDR1 SGHTA and CDR2 FQGNSA come from the germline V gene. V lost 4 bases and J 0 bases, leaving 12 bases between the germline ends. This CDR3 has 16 residues. The CDR3 loop reads CASSSRWPPNTGELFF. The CDR3, as DNA: TGTGCCAGCAGCTCCCGCTGGCCACCGAACACCGGGGAGCTGTTTTTT.

The DNA for the CDR3 is TGCGCCAGCAGTCTAATCCCCCGGGAACTTACCAGCTATGGCTACACCTTC. This gives the protein CASSLIPRELTSYGYTF. The genes are TRBV23-1 and TRBJ1-2, with D unclear. TRBV23-1 counts as an open reading frame of uncertain function. The CDR3 loop spans 17 amino acids. V dropped 4 bases and J dropped 4 bases, with 22 bases sitting between them.

This clone has just one count. This rearrangement joins TRBV5-6 to TRBJ2-1; 9 bases match TRBD1. The V and J ends lost 0 bases and 9 bases, in that order; junction bases with no gene match: 4. Germline-derived CDR1 and CDR2 are SGHDT and YYEEEE. The CDR3 totals 14 residues. CDR3 amino acids: CASSLDRGLGEQFF. As DNA, the CDR3 is TGTGCCAGCAGCTTGGACAGGGGGCTCGGTGAGCAGTTCTTC.

V gene TRBV6-1 combines with J gene TRBJ1-2, with a weak D call TRBD1 (6 bases). V lost 2 bases and J lost 8, with 21 bases in between. This CDR3 is built from 16 residues. CDR1 is MNHNS and CDR2 is SASEGT in the germline V gene. CDR3 residues: CASSESGAVLPGGYTF. CDR3 sequence (DNA): TGTGCCAGCAGTGAATCAGGGGCCGTTCTTCCAGGGGGCTACACCTTC.

CDR3 coding DNA: TGTGCCAGCACCCTGGGGGTTGGCAATGAGCAGTTCTTC. It specifies CASTLGVGNEQFF. The V gene is TRBV7-3, the J gene TRBJ2-1; D possibly uses TRBD1 or TRBD2 (5 bases each). Germline CDR1 and CDR2: SGHTA and FQGTGA. The V end lost 7 bases, the J end lost 6 bases, and 13 bases lay between the germline ends. The CDR3 runs to 13 residues.

This chain links TRBV7-2 with TRBJ2-4, with D perhaps given as TRBD1 or TRBD2 (6 bases each). V shed 1 base and J shed 8 bases, with 18 bases lying between them. The CDR3 consists of 16 residues. Germline loops: CDR1 SGHTA, CDR2 FQGNSA. The CDR3 reads CASSLGPLEGGYIQYF. CDR3 bases: TGTGCCAGCAGCTTAGGCCCATTGGAGGGGGGATACATTCAGTACTTC.